These T cell receptor beta chains were read from a single sample in a study of T cell changes during pregnancy in multiple sclerosis. Generated by immunoSEQ multiplex PCR, the TCRdb table keeps only in-frame clones and is missing some. The table lists approximately 69,000 clones, around nine tenths of them singletons. Sample: peripheral blood, taken in the second trimester of pregnancy. These receptors all stem from a female donor in good health, enrolled as a control in a pregnancy study. Each CDR3 is given with its conserved first and last residue. The D gene is left open where the match is weak. Clone size is not always given. Where it is, it says once, few, many or a class for expanded clones.

TRBJ2-2,.,TRBV7-2,.,CASSAGQLNTGELFF,TGTGCCAGCAGCGCGGGACAGCTGAACACCGGGGAGCTGTTTTTT
TRBJ1-1,.,TRBV27,.,CASSLGGNTEAFF,TGTGCCAGCAGTTTAGGAGGGAACACTGAAGCTTTCTTT
TRBJ1-1,TRBD1,TRBV7-9,.,CASSLGSRGESEAFF,TGTGCCAGCAGCTTAGGAAGCAGGGGGGAAAGTGAAGCTTTCTTT
TRBJ2-5,TRBD2,TRBV28,.,CASSSGLAGRETQYF,TGTGCCAGCAGTTCGGGACTAGCGGGTAGGGAGACCCAGTACTTC
TRBJ2-3,TRBD1,TRBV2,.,CATWTGGTDTQYF,TGTGCCACCTGGACAGGGGGCACAGATACGCAGTATTTT
TRBJ2-3,.,TRBV9,few,CASSSSGKTDTQYF,TGTGCCAGCAGCTCCTCAGGGAAAACAGATACGCAGTATTTT
TRBJ1-2,.,TRBV19,.,CASTEDYNYGYTF,TGTGCCAGTACCGAGGACTATAACTATGGCTACACCTTC
TRBJ2-3,TRBD1,TRBV7-8,.,CASSLGQGADTQYF,TGTGCCAGCAGCCTTGGACAGGGCGCAGATACGCAGTATTTT
TRBJ1-5,TRBD1,TRBV5-6,once,CASSARGRGIQPQHF,TGTGCCAGCAGCGCACGGGGCAGGGGGATTCAGCCCCAGCATTTT
TRBJ2-7,.,TRBV5-5,.,CASSSGLRDYEQYF,TGTGCCAGCAGCTCGGGACTCCGGGACTACGAGCAGTACTTC
TRBJ2-2,.,TRBV5-4,.,CASTQGVIGTGELFF,TGTGCCAGCACCCAAGGGGTGATTGGCACCGGGGAGCTGTTTTTT
TRBJ2-2,TRBD1,TRBV9,.,CASSVQRGQGTGELFF,TGTGCCAGCAGCGTACAAAGGGGGCAGGGCACCGGGGAGCTGTTTTTT
TRBJ2-2,.,TRBV5-1,.,CASSPTPAGELFF,TGCGCCAGCAGCCCTACCCCGGCCGGGGAGCTGTTTTTT
TRBJ2-4,TRBD2,TRBV4-2,once,CASSQGGLAGGAIQYF,TGTGCCAGCAGCCAAGGGGGGCTAGCGGGGGGCGCCATTCAGTACTTC
TRBJ1-1,TRBD1,TRBV19,.,CASRPGGGWTEAFF,TGTGCCAGTCGGCCGGGAGGGGGCTGGACTGAAGCTTTCTTT
TRBJ2-3,.,TRBV6-4,.,CASSDLGRTDTQYF,TGTGCCAGCAGTGACCTGGGCCGCACAGATACGCAGTATTTT
TRBJ2-2,.,TRBV7-7,once,CASPGSQVPGELFF,TGTGCTAGCCCTGGGAGCCAGGTCCCCGGGGAGCTGTTTTTT